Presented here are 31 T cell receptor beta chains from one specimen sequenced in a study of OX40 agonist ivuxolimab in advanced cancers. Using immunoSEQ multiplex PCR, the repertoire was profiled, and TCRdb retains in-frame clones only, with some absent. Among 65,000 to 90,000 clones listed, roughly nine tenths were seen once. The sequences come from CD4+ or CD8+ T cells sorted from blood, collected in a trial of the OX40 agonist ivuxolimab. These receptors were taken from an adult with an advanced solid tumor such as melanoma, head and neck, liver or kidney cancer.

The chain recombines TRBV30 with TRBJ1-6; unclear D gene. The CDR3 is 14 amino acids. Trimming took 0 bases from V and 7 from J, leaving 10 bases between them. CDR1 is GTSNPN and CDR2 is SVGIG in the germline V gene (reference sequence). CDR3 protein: CAWSVGVGNSPLHF. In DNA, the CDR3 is TGTGCCTGGAGTGTAGGAGTCGGGAATTCACCCCTCCACTTT.

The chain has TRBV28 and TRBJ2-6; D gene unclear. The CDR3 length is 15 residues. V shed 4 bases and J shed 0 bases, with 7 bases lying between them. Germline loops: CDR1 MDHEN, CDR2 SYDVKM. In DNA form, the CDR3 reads TGTGCCAGCAGTTCGCGAAGCTCTGGGGCCAACGTCCTGACTTTC. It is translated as CASSSRSSGANVLTF.

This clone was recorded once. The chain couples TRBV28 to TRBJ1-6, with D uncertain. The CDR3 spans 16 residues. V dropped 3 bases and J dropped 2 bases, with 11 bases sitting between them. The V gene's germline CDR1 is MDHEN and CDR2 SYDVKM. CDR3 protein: CASSFWARTYNSPLHF. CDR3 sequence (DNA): TGTGCCAGCAGTTTTTGGGCCCGGACCTATAATTCACCCCTCCACTTT.

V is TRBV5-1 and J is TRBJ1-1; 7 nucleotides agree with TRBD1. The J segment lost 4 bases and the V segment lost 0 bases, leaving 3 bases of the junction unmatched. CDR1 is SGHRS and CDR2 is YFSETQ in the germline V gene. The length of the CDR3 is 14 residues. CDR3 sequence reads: CASSLEGASTEAFF. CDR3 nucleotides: TGCGCCAGCAGCTTGGAGGGGGCCAGCACTGAAGCTTTCTTT. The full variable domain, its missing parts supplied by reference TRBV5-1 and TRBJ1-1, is KAGVTQTPRYLIKTRGQQVTLSCSPISGHRSVSWYQQTPGQGLQFLFEYFSETQRNKGNFPGRFSGRQFSNSRSEMNVSTLELGDSALYLCASSLEGASTEAFFGQGTRLTVV.

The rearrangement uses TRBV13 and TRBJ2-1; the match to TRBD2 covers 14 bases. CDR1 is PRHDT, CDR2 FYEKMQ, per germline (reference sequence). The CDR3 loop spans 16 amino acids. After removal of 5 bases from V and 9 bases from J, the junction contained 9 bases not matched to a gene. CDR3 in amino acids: CASSAHTGLAGVEQFF. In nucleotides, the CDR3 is TGTGCCAGCAGCGCCCATACGGGACTAGCGGGAGTTGAGCAGTTCTTC.

CDR3 bases: TGTGCCAGCAGCTTAGTAATGTTTGGCTCTGGGCCCTACAATGAGCAGTTCTTC. Protein sequence: CASSLVMFGSGPYNEQFF. V and J are TRBV7-9 and TRBJ2-1, with D unclear. The germline V gene has CDR1 SEHNR and CDR2 FQNEAQ (reference sequence). The CDR3 spans 18 residues. V lost 1 base to trimming and J lost 2 bases, with 18 bases between them.

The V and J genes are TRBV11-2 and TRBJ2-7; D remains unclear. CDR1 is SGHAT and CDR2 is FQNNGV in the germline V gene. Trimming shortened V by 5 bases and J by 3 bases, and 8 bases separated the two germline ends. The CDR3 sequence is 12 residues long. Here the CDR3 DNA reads TGTGCCAGCAGCCCCTACCTCTACGAGCAGTACTTC. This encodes CASSPYLYEQYF.

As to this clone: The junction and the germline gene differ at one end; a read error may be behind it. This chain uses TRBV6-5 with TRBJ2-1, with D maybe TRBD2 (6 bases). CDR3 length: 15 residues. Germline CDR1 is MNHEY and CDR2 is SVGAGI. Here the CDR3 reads CASRYALQGLNEQFF. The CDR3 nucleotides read TGTGCCAGCCGTTACGCACTGCAGGGACTCAATGAGCAGTTCTTC.

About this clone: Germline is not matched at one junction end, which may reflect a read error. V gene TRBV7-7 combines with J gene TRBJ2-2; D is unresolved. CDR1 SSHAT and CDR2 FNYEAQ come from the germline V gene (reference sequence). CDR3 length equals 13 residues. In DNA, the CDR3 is TGTGCTAGCAGCTTAGGGTCCACCGGGGAGCTGTTTTTT. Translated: CASSLGSTGELFF.

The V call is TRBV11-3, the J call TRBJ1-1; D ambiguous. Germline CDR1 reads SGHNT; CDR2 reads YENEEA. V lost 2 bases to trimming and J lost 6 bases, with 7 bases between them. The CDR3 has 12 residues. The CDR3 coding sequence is TGTGCCAGCAGCTTAACCAGATCTGAAGCTTTCTTT. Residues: CASSLTRSEAFF.

CDR3 sequence reads: CAWNLGNTEAFF. For the CDR3, the DNA is TGTGCCTGGAATCTGGGGAACACTGAAGCTTTCTTT. The chain has TRBV30 and TRBJ1-1; D is unresolved. The CDR3 has 12 amino acids. The germline V and J ends were trimmed by 4 bases and 1 base, with 7 bases remaining between them. Germline lookup yields CDR1 GTSNPN and CDR2 SVGIG (reference sequence).

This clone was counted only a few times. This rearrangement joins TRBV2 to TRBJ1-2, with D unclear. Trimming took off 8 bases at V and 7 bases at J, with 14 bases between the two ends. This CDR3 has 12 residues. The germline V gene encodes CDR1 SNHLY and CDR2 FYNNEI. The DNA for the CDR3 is TGTGCCAGCTGGCTCCTTCTAGGTGGCTACACCTTC. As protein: CASWLLLGGYTF. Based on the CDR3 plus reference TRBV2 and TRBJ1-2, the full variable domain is EPEVTQTPSHQVTQMGQEVILRCVPISNHLYFYWYRQILGQKVEFLVSFYNNEISEKSEIFDDQFSVERPDGSNFTLKIRSTKLEDSAMYFCASWLLLGGYTFGSGTRLTVV.

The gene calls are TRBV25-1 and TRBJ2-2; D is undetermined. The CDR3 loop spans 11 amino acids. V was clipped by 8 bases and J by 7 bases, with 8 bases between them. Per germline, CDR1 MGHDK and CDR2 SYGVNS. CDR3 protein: CASRSGGELFF. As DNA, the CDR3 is TGTGCCAGCCGGAGTGGCGGGGAGCTGTTTTTT.

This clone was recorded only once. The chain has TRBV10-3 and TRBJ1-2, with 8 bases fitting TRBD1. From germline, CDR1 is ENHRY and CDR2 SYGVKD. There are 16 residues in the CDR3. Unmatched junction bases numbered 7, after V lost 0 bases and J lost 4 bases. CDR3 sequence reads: CAISESKDRVVYGYTF. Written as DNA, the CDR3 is TGTGCCATCAGTGAGTCTAAGGACAGGGTAGTCTATGGCTACACCTTC.

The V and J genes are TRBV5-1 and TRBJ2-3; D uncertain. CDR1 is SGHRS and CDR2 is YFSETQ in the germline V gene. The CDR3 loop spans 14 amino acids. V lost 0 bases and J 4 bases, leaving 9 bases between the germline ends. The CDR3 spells CASSLGGRSDTQYF. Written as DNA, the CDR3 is TGCGCCAGCAGCTTGGGTGGACGTTCAGATACGCAGTATTTT.

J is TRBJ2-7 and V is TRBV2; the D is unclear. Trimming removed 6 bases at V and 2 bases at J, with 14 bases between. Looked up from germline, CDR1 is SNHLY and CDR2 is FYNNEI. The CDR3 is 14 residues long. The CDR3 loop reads CASSGIITAYEQYF. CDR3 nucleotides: TGTGCCAGCAGCGGTATTATTACAGCCTACGAGCAGTACTTC.

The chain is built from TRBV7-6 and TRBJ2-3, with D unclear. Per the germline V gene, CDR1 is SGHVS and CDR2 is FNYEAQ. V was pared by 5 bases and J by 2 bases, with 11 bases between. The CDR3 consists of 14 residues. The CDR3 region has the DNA TGTGCCAGCAGCGGGCGGTGGAACACAGATACGCAGTATTTT. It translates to CASSGRWNTDTQYF.

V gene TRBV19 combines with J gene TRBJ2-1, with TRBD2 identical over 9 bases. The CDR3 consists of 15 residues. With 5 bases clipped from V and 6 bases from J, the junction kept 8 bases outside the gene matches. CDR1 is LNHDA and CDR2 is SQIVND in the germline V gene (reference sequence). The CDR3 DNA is TGTGCCAGTAGTCCTAGCGGGGTGAGTGTCAATGAGCAGTTCTTC. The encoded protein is CASSPSGVSVNEQFF.

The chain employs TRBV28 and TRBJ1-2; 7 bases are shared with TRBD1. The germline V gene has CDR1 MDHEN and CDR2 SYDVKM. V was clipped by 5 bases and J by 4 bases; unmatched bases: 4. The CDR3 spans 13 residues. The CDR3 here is CASSPWTGYGYTF. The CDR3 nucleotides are TGTGCCAGCAGTCCTTGGACAGGCTATGGCTACACCTTC.

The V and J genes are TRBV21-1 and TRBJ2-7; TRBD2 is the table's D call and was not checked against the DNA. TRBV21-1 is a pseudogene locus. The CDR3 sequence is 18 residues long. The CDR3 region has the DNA TGTGCCAGCAGCAAAAAATCCAATACTCGGGGGAGCTCCTACGAGCAGTACTTC. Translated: CASSKKSNTRGSSYEQYF.

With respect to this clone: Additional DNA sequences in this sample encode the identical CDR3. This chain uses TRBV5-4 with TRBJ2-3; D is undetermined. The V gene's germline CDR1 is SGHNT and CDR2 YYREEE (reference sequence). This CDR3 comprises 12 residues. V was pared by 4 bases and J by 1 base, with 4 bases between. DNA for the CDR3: TGTGCCAGCAGCCCGGGCACAGATACGCAGTATTTT. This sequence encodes CASSPGTDTQYF.

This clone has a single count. The DNA of the CDR3 is TGTGCCAGTAGTATAGAGGGGCACAGGACCTATAGCAATCAGCCCCAGCATTTT. Translating gives CASSIEGHRTYSNQPQHF. The chain employs TRBV19 and TRBJ1-5; D might be TRBD1 (5 bases). Trimming removed 0 bases at V and 0 bases at J, with 15 bases between. The CDR3 is 18 amino acids. The germline V gene has CDR1 LNHDA and CDR2 SQIVND (reference sequence).

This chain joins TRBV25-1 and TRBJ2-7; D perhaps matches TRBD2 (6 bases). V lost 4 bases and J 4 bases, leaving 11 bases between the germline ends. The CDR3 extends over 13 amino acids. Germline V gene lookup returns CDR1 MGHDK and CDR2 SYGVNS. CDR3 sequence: CASSGLGGYEQYF. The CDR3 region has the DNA TGTGCCAGCAGTGGCCTGGGAGGATACGAGCAGTACTTC.

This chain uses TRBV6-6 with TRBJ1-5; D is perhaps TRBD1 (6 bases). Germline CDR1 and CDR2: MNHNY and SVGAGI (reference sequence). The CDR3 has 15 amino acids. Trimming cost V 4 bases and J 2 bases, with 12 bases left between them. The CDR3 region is CASSSWTDRNQPQHF. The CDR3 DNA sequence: TGTGCCAGCAGTTCGTGGACAGACCGCAATCAGCCCCAGCATTTT.

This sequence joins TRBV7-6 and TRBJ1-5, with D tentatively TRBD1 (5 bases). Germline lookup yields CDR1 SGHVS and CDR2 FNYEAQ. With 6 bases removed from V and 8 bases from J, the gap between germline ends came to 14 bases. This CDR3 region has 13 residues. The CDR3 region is CASSPNMDKPQHF. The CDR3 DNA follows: TGTGCCAGCAGTCCTAACATGGACAAGCCCCAGCATTTT.

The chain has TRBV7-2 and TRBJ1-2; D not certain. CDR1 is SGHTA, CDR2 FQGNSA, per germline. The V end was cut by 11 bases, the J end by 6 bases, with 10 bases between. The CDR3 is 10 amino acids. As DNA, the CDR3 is TGTGCCCTCGCGTTGAATGGCTACACCTTC. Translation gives CALALNGYTF. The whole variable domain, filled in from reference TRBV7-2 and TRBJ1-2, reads GAGVSQSPSNKVTEKGKDVELRCDPISGHTALYWYRQSLGQGLEFLIYFQGNSAPDKSGLPSDRFSAERTGGSVSTLTIQRTQQEDSAVYLCALALNGYTFGSGTRLTVV.

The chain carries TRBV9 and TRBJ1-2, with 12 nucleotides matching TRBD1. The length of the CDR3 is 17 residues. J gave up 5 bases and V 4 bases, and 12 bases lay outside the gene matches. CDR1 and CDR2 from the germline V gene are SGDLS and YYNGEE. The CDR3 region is CASSSPGQGAEGYGYTF. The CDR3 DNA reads TGTGCCAGCAGCTCGCCGGGACAGGGGGCGGAGGGGTATGGCTACACCTTC. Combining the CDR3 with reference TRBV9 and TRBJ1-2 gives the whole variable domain DSGVTQTPKHLITATGQRVTLRCSPRSGDLSVYWYQQSLDQGLQFLIQYYNGEERAKGNILERFSAQQFPDLHSELNLSSLELGDSALYFCASSSPGQGAEGYGYTFGSGTRLTVV.

The CDR3 protein is CASSFEGFRSNQPQHF. The CDR3, as DNA: TGTGCCAGCAGTTTTGAGGGATTCCGGAGCAATCAGCCCCAGCATTTT. The V and J genes are TRBV28 and TRBJ1-5; no reliable D call. This CDR3 comprises 16 residues. The ends were cut back, 3 bases at V and 1 base at J, with 13 bases in the middle. Germline CDR1 MDHEN, CDR2 SYDVKM.

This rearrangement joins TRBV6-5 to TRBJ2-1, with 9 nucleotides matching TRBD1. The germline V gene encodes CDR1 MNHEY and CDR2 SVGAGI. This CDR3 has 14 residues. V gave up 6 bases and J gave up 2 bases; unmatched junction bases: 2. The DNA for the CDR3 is TGTGCCAGCAGGAGACAGGGGGCCTACAATGAGCAGTTCTTC. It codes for CASRRQGAYNEQFF.

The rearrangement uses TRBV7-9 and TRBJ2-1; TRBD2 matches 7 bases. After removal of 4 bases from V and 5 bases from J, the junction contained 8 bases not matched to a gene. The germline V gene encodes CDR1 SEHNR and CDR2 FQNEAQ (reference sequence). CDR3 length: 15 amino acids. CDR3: CASSSSTAGDNEQFF. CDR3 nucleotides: TGTGCCAGCAGCTCCTCGACGGCGGGAGACAATGAGCAGTTCTTC.

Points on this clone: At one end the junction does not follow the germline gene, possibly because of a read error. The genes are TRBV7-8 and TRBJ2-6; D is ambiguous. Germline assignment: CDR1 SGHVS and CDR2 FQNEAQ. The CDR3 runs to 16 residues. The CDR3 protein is CASSLAGSSWANVLTF. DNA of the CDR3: TGTGCCAGCAGCTTGGCAGGCTCCTCTTGGGCCAACGTCCTGACTTTC.